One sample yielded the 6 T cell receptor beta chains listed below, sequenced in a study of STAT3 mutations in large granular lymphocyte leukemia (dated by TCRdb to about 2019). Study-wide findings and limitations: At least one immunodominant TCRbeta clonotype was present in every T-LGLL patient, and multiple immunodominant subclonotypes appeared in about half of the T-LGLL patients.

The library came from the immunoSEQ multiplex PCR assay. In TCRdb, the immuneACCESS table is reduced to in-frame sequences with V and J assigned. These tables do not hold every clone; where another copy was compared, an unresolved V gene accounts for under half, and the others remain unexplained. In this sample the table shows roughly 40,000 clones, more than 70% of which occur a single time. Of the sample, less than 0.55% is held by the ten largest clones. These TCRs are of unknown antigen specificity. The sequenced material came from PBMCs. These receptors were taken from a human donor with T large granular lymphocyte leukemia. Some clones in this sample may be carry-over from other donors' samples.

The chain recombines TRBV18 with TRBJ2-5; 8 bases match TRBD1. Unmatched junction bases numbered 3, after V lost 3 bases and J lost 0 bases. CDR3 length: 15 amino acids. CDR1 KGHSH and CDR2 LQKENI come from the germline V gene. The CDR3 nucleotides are TGTGCCAGCTCACCCCGGACAGGGAACCAAGAGACCCAGTACTTC. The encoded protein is CASSPRTGNQETQYF.

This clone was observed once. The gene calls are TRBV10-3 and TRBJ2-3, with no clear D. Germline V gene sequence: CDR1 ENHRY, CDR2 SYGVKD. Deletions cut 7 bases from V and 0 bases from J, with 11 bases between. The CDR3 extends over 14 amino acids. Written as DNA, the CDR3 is TGTGCCATCAAGGGCGCCTTTAGCACAGATACGCAGTATTTT. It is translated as CAIKGAFSTDTQYF.

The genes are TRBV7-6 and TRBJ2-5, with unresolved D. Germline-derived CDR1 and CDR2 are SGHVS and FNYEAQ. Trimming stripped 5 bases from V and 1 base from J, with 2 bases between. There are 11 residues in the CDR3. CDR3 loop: CASSVQETQYF. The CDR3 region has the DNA TGTGCCAGCAGCGTCCAAGAGACCCAGTACTTC.

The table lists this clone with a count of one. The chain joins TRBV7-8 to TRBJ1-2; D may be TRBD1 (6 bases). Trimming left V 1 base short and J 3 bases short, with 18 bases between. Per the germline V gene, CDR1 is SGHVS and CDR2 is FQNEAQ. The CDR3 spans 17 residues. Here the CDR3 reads CASSLEGGRGRYYGYTF. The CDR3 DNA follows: TGTGCCAGCAGCTTAGAGGGAGGCAGGGGTCGGTACTATGGCTACACCTTC.

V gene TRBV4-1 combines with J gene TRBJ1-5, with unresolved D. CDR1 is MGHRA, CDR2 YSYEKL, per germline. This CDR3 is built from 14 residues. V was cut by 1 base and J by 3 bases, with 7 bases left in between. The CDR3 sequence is CASSQAGNNQPQHF. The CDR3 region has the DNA TGCGCCAGCAGCCAAGCTGGGAACAATCAGCCCCAGCATTTT.

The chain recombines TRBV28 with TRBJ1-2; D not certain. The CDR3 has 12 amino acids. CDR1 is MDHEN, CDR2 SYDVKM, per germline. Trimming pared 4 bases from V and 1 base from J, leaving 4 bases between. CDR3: CASSSHNYGYTF. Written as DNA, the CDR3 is TGTGCCAGCAGTTCCCATAACTATGGCTACACCTTC.